This TCR beta chain was retrieved from a study of T cells in Graves' hyperthyroidism and ophthalmopathy. Study-wide points: Expanded thyroid clonotypes (above 0.001) were mostly also found in blood. Patients with ophthalmopathy were separated from those with stable hyperthyroidism by a 13 V-J model.

The PBMCs were sourced from fresh peripheral blood (about 9.7 ml). TCR beta CDR3 sequences were amplified from RNA transcripts. RT-PCR in the first round (using the HTBI primer set) targeted the TCR CDR3. MiXCR was run by TCRdb on the multiplex PCR reads, yielding one entry per CDR3 protein. The sample holds hundreds of thousands of distinct CDR3 sequences, approximately 15% seen once. This clonotype appeared many times. Its target is unknown. V trimming: 5 bases; J trimming: 4 bases; junction bases outside the gene matches: 4. CDR3 length: 14 residues. The chain employs TRBV12-3 or TRBV12-4 and TRBJ2-1; 8 bases fit TRBD2. This sequence was found in a woman under 30 with Graves' hyperthyroidism. Material: blood. In DNA, the CDR3 is TGTGCCAGCAGTGTCAGCGGGGGATACAATGAGCAGTTCTTC. This codes for CASSVSGGYNEQFF.